This T cell receptor (beta chain) was sequenced during a study of cytomegalovirus exposure and HLA in healthy donors (TCRdb year 2017). Looking at the study overall: An earlier analysis of around 600 of the donors reported roughly 270 Gb of sequence data and 117 million unique TCR beta sequences from about 180 million T cells. An early release that covered several hundred HLA-typed donors contained about 300 gigabases of sequencing data and 85 million to 100 million unique TCR sequences. Of the 300 to 450 genotyped donors, 81% were placed in the genetic ancestry cluster associated with self-reported Caucasian donors. The study aimed to test whether signatures of past pathogen exposure could be identified by cataloging public T cell receptors. Using immunosequencing, the study profiled T cell repertoires from roughly 650 subjects and related those repertoires to cytomegalovirus serostatus. Besides the first cohort of 666 subjects, a separate validation cohort made up of 120 different subjects was used. High-throughput TCR immunosequencing, statistical association of individual TCRs with disease status, and machine learning were combined to predict cytomegalovirus infection status. In a later analysis, previously published TCR beta repertoires from about 640 donors were re-analyzed and high-resolution HLA genotyping was added so that TCR occurrence patterns could be studied. Rather than using new phenotypic data, the later analysis identified candidate immune exposures from TCR beta sequences and from how often those sequences occurred across donors. In an earlier analysis of 587 of the donors, high-throughput TCR beta sequencing was used to judge whether each TCR beta V gene segment behaved as functional or pseudogenic. Alongside the repertoire data, information on donor age, sex, ethnicity and CMV serostatus was compiled. A later genetic analysis took genome-wide SNP genotypes for about 55% of the 666 donors and used that subset as a discovery cohort. All discovery cohort repertoires had been generated on a single sequencing platform. Both class I and class II loci were covered by HLA typing, at four-digit resolution. The number of typed donors differed by locus: about 620-640 for A, B, C, DRB1 and DQB1; some 500 for DQA1; approximately 610 for DPA1; and 400 to 480 for DPB1. Because of strong linkage in the cohort, roughly five DR-DQ haplotypes were treated as single units for association and clustering. Among 398 genotyped donors of the cohort, an average of roughly 230,000 unique TCR beta nucleotide sequences was sequenced per donor, of which approximately 18% were non-productive.

On this clone itself: Its target antigen remains unknown. No base-level quality is on record; no much larger clone is a single base apart.

Study-wide findings and limitations: When HLA alleles, especially DR and DQ, strongly co-occurred, TCR associations were difficult to assign to individual alleles. Some IMGT-functional V segments, including TRBV6-2 and TRBV6-3, could not be told apart with the 87-base-pair reads, so those segments were excluded. A cluster of highly shared sequence variants was judged likely to represent a technical artifact of the sequencing pipeline. According to a later analysis, parvovirus B19, influenza, CMV and Epstein-Barr virus appeared linked to several top co-occurrence clusters. While some public TCRs were present in many individuals, most TCR sequences turned up only very rarely across donors. Compared with equally common non-associated chains, HLA-associated TCR beta chains in a later analysis were more clonally expanded and had lower generation probabilities. Only TCR beta chains were sequenced in this cohort, and the absence of alpha or paired-chain data limited detectable features. In the study, 150 to 200 TCR beta chains were listed as associated with cytomegalovirus. An association between a missense DCLRE1C variant and V-gene and J-gene trimming of TCR beta chains was found in a later genetic analysis and replicated in an independent cohort. In a later analysis, the rate of TCR association differed among HLA loci, with DRB1 alleles having the most associated TCRs and HLA-C alleles having the fewest. Over 15 rarely observed V segments, including chromosome 9 orphons, were excluded from the earlier analysis of approximately 600 of the donors because counts were too low. The authors suggested that the approach could potentially be extended to other disease states and immunological phenotypes. According to a later analysis, most CMV-associated TCR beta chains appeared to be HLA-restricted, and the HLA associations seemed to be driven largely by CMV exposure. A later genetic analysis reported fewer N-insertions in productive TCRs among donors in an Asian-associated ancestry cluster than the approximately 670-donor mean. Specific HLA alleles were associated with 16,951 TCR beta sequences at a false discovery rate of 0.05 in a later analysis. A few of the identified cytomegalovirus-associated TCR beta chains were confirmed in vitro to be specific for cytomegalovirus antigens. In an earlier analysis of about 600 of the donors, most TCR beta V segments appeared in productive rearrangements about 87% or about 30% of the time, broadly matching IMGT annotations. HLA typing was unavailable for some donors at each locus, so association tests used only the typed subset. Immune exposure information for the cohort was limited to CMV serostatus. Presence/absence analyses assumed roughly uniform sequencing depth across donors, an assumption that may not hold. Linkage disequilibrium might explain the correlated functional status among segregating V segments, but an unknown experimental factor could not be ruled out. The classifier was reported to diagnose cytomegalovirus status with high specificity and sensitivity in both the original and validation cohorts. A further reported finding was that TCR beta sequences accurately predicted the HLA-A and HLA-B alleles for most subjects in the first cohort.

The library was built by means of the immunoSEQ multiplex PCR assay. A mixture of 60 forward primers for TCR Vbeta segments and 13 reverse primers for TCR Jbeta segments was used in the multiplex PCR. The CDR3 region of rearranged TCR beta genes was amplified from genomic DNA with a multiplex PCR assay. Amplified TCR beta libraries were sequenced as 87-base-pair reads on the Illumina HiSeq System. The original methods were these. Across the 500 to 700 repertoires, a later analysis counted 78 million or so unique TCR beta chains, approximately 10 million of which were shared by at least two donors. Raw reads were error-corrected and collapsed into unique sequences by a nearest-neighbor algorithm in which closely related sequences were merged to remove PCR and sequencing errors. V, D and J gene segments were assigned by aligning CDR3 sequences to IMGT reference sequences. For a sequence to be retained, at least a six-nucleotide match to both a V gene segment and a J gene segment was required. Rearrangements were classified as productive when the CDR3 lacked stop codons and remained in frame with V and J, and all other rearrangements were classified as non-productive. Following IMGT convention, CDR3 was defined as the stretch from the second conserved V-encoded cysteine up to the conserved J-encoded phenylalanine. The earlier analysis of roughly 590 of the donors excluded any sequence lacking an unambiguous match to a single V gene segment. In an earlier analysis of 450 to 750 of the donors, a V segment was called functional when productive rearrangements were above 56.7%, and segregating when the standard deviation between donors exceeded 5%. To diagnose cytomegalovirus status from the catalog of TCR beta chain sequences, a statistical classification framework was built. In a later analysis, TCR nucleotide sequences were compared against IMGT/GENE-DB human TR gene sequences so that V and J genes could be assigned. A later analysis assigned CDR3 sequences and most-parsimonious VDJ recombination scenarios with the TCRdist pipeline. In a later analysis, each TCR beta chain was defined by its CDR3 amino acid sequence together with its V-gene family, and reads without a unique V-gene family were excluded. As a way to deal with suspected cross-contamination and a sequencing artifact, a later analysis dropped 450 to 600 nucleotide sequences that were highly shared and had low generation probability. In a later analysis, a clonal expansion index was calculated for each public chain from normalized within-repertoire ranks of inferred template counts. Generation probabilities in a later analysis came from a VDJ recombination model fitted to out-of-frame rearrangements, and those results were checked against IGoR. In a later analysis, TCR-TCR, TCR-HLA and TCR-CMV co-occurrence was scored with hypergeometric tests, and a repertoire-size bias correction was applied to TCR pairs. False discovery rates were estimated in a later analysis by permuting HLA or CMV assignments 20 times. A later analysis grouped co-occurring TCRs with DBSCAN, adding TCRdist sequence similarity when clustering within HLA-allele-positive subsets. For co-occurrence clustering, repertoires with fewer than 30,000 or more than 120,000 public chains were excluded, along with four to six repertoires with anomalous nucleotide sharing. Held by TCRdb, this immuneACCESS table contains in-frame sequences only and omits some clones. Under half of the omission traces to an unresolved V gene where checked; the cause of the rest is unknown. The V and J calls and the clone size are those of that table, but D and trimming were determined from the DNA. Present in this sample are under 70,000 clones, 60% to 85% of which were seen just once. Together, the top ten hold approximately 5.4% of the sample.

In total, fewer than 750 healthy bone marrow donors made up the cohort. At the time of sampling, all cohort members were nominally healthy, though unrecorded immune exposures were likely present. The donor was CMV seropositive and belonged to the group of more than 250 seropositive cohort members. A peripheral blood sample was provided by each donor, and peripheral blood mononuclear cells were used for TCR beta sequencing. Genomic DNA extraction from the blood cell samples was performed with the Qiagen DNeasy Blood Extraction Kit. V sheds 3 bases and J sheds 4 bases, leaving 6 bases between their ends. The germline V gene (reference sequence) specifies DFQATT as CDR1 and SNEGSKA as CDR2. From the cysteine up to the phenylalanine, the CDR3 has a length of 11 residues. Here the CDR3 DNA is all that survives: 33 bases in frame from base 1.

Rearrangement joined TRBV20-1 to TRBJ1-2, with the D gene not confidently named. Sequencing input: PBMCs. The sequence derives from a male donor in good health and CMV-seropositive. The CDR3 region reads CSARAVYGYTF. DNA sequence: TGCAGTGCTAGGGCGGTCTATGGCTACACCTTC.